This T cell receptor (beta chain) was sequenced for a study of blood T cell repertoires in COVID-19. Original data processing: Reference gene primer amplification gave estimated nucleated cell counts. The repertoire was sequenced with immunoSEQ multiplex PCR; TCRdb's copy has only in-frame clones and lacks some. The V and J calls and the clone size are those of that table, but D and trimming were determined from the DNA. The sample includes some 140,000 clones, approximately 87% seen only once; the top ten take under 3%. Germline assignment: CDR1 KGHSH and CDR2 LQKENI. The CDR3 is 15 residues long. The V gene lost 3 bases and the J gene lost 4 bases, with 10 bases spanning the gap.

V usage is TRBV18 and J usage is TRBJ1-6; D is unclear. This receptor was obtained from a man aged 45 to 65 with active COVID-19. The sample comprised peripheral blood. This CDR3 reads CASSPTADYNSPLHF. The CDR3 DNA sequence: TGTGCCAGCTCACCTACCGCGGATTATAATTCACCCCTCCACTTT.